The source of this TCR beta chain is a study of shared clonotypes between healthy human individuals. The assay was immunoSEQ multiplex PCR, and TCRdb's table has in-frame clones only and misses some. The repertoire holds roughly 380,000 clones, 96% seen once, with around 0.32% in the top ten. V dropped 0 bases and J dropped 5; count of bases not matched to a gene: 3. The CDR3 has 15 amino acids. Germline V gives CDR1 SEHNR, CDR2 FQNEAQ (reference sequence). The chain is built from TRBV7-9 and TRBJ2-2; 7 bases match TRBD2. The TCR sequence derives from a man younger than 45 in good health. Material for sequencing was memory CD8+ T cells sorted from blood. Subset reported: CD45RO+ cells pooled with CCR7-negative TemRA cells. The CDR3 reads CASSLAGGRTGELFF. The DNA of the CDR3 is TGTGCCAGCAGCTTAGCGGGAGGGCGAACCGGGGAGCTGTTTTTT.